The 15 T cell receptor beta chains below all came from one sample that was sequenced in a study of blood T cells in healthy people across ages. The authors ran a second PCR of about 7 to 11 cycles using a sample-barcoded 5' primer and a J-beta primer mix. TCRdb reanalysed the 5' RACE reads using MiXCR and keeps one entry per CDR3 protein. The profile shows fewer than 2,000,000 distinct CDR3 sequences, approximately 32% of them singletons. The sequenced material came from blood. The receptors here all came from a woman in her 30s in good health.

V is TRBV10-2 and J is TRBJ1-4, with a weak D call TRBD1 (5 bases). CDR1 WSHSY and CDR2 SAAADI come from the germline V gene. The ends were cut back, 4 bases at V and 8 bases at J, with 11 bases in the middle. The CDR3 runs to 13 residues. Here the CDR3 DNA reads TGCGCCAGCAGTGGTACGGAGGGGGAAAAACTGTTTTTT. It specifies CASSGTEGEKLFF.

This clonotype was counted a few times. This rearrangement joins TRBV9 to TRBJ2-5; a weak D match, TRBD2 (6 bases). In germline, CDR1 is SGDLS, CDR2 YYNGEE. The CDR3 is made up of 16 amino acids. V lost 0 bases to trimming and J lost 4 bases, with 16 bases between them. The CDR3 sequence is CASSVGGGVVRETQYF. For the CDR3, the DNA is TGTGCCAGCAGCGTAGGTGGAGGGGTGGTAAGAGAGACCCAGTACTTC.

About this clonotype itself: This may arise from a read error, as a much more abundant clone is one base away. The rearrangement links TRBV3-1 to TRBJ2-3, with unresolved D. Per germline, CDR1 LGHDT and CDR2 YNNKEL (reference sequence). The CDR3 is made up of 14 amino acids. V was shortened by 1 base and J by 0 bases, with 5 bases between the two germline ends. CDR3 sequence: CASSQARSTDTQYF. Written as DNA, the CDR3 is TGTGCCAGCAGCCAAGCCCGGAGCACAGATACGCAGTATTTT.

This clonotype was observed many times. The rearrangement uses TRBV27 and TRBJ2-7; TRBD1 aligns across 9 bases. Germline trimming cut 2 bases from V and 5 bases from J; bases unmatched to any gene: 10. CDR3 size: 16 residues. Germline V lookup: CDR1 MNHEY, CDR2 SMNVEV (reference sequence). The CDR3 bases are TGTGCCAGCAGTTTACGTGAGGACAGGGGTGACCACGAGCAGTACTTC. Protein: CASSLREDRGDHEQYF.

This clonotype turned up a few times. The chain joins TRBV27 to TRBJ2-4, with TRBD1 identical over 8 bases. TRBJ2-7 matches the DNA end more closely, so the J call is doubtful. This CDR3 contains 15 residues. Germline V gives CDR1 MNHEY, CDR2 SMNVEV (reference sequence). CDR3 in amino acids: CASSSIRTGYYEQYF. CDR3 coding DNA: TGTGCCAGCAGTTCGATACGGACAGGGTACTACGAGCAGTACTTC.

J is TRBJ2-1 and V is TRBV7-9, with D maybe TRBD2 (6 bases). Germline values: CDR1 SEHNR, CDR2 FQNEAQ (reference sequence). The CDR3 has 16 amino acids. Trimming shortened V by 5 bases and J by 6 bases, and 20 bases separated the two germline ends. Here the CDR3 DNA reads TGTGCCAGCAGCCTCGAGCGAACCGGGACTTTCAATGAGCAGTTCTTC. Protein product: CASSLERTGTFNEQFF.

The J gene is TRBJ1-5, the V gene TRBV2, with TRBD1 matching over 8 bases. The CDR3 has 13 amino acids. Germline V lookup: CDR1 SNHLY, CDR2 FYNNEI. V lost 7 bases and J lost 6; bases outside the gene matches: 5. The CDR3 sequence: CASNRQGRQPQHF. DNA for the CDR3: TGTGCCAGCAACCGACAGGGGCGTCAGCCCCAGCATTTT.

This clonotype has a handful of counts. The genes are TRBV4-1 and TRBJ2-3, with no clear D. Germline V lookup: CDR1 MGHRA, CDR2 YSYEKL. The V and J ends lost 2 bases and 5 bases respectively, with 5 bases between them. This CDR3 region has 12 residues. The CDR3 protein is CASSQPRDTQYF. Written as DNA, the CDR3 is TGCGCCAGCAGCCAACCGAGAGATACGCAGTATTTT.

This clonotype was counted between two and nine times. The chain joins TRBV5-1 to TRBJ2-3, with 7 bases matching TRBD2. The CDR3 spans 16 residues. The germline V gene has CDR1 SGHRS and CDR2 YFSETQ. The V and J ends lost 5 bases and 0 bases, in that order; junction bases with no gene match: 9. For the CDR3, the DNA is TGCGCCAGCAGGGGAGGAGTTAGCGGGAGCACAGATACGCAGTATTTT. Translation gives CASRGGVSGSTDTQYF.

This rearrangement joins TRBV27 to TRBJ2-3; TRBD1 aligns across 9 bases. CDR1 is MNHEY, CDR2 SMNVEV, per germline (reference sequence). The CDR3 runs 15 residues. J lost 6 bases, V lost 6 bases, and 10 bases had no gene match. The CDR3 DNA is TGTGCCAGCAGCTCCACCACAGGGGGCGTCGATACGCAGTATTTT. Translation: CASSSTTGGVDTQYF.

This clonotype turned up a few times. The chain uses TRBV5-1 and TRBJ2-7; tentatively, D is TRBD2 (5 bases). The CDR3 is made up of 15 amino acids. V lost 2 bases to trimming and J lost 0 bases, with 12 bases between them. Germline V CDR1 and CDR2: SGHRS, YFSETQ. DNA for the CDR3: TGCGCCAGCAGCTTCAGTGGGGAGACCTCCTACGAGCAGTACTTC. The encoded protein is CASSFSGETSYEQYF. Based on the CDR3 plus reference TRBV5-1 and TRBJ2-7, the full variable domain is KAGVTQTPRYLIKTRGQQVTLSCSPISGHRSVSWYQQTPGQGLQFLFEYFSETQRNKGNFPGRFSGRQFSNSRSEMNVSTLELGDSALYLCASSFSGETSYEQYFGPGTRLTVT.

In this sample, this clonotype turned up many times. This chain joins TRBV5-1 and TRBJ2-7; D not resolved. V was trimmed by 4 bases and J by 5 bases, leaving 16 bases between them. Germline V gene data show CDR1 as SGHRS and CDR2 as YFSETQ. This CDR3 has 14 residues. DNA for the CDR3: TGCGCCAGCAGCCCGCGGTTCGGATCCAACGAGCAGTACTTC. Protein product: CASSPRFGSNEQYF.

This clonotype was seen more than once but under ten times. This chain links TRBV29-1 with TRBJ1-1; D perhaps matches TRBD1 (5 bases). The CDR3 extends over 14 amino acids. CDR1 and CDR2 (germline): SQVTM, ANQGSEA. Deletions cut 0 bases from V and 5 bases from J, with 13 bases between. As DNA, the CDR3 is TGCAGCGTTGAAGAGGGTGGGGGACGGACTGAAGCTTTCTTT. Amino acid sequence: CSVEEGGGRTEAFF.

The CDR3 sequence is CSARDRGIYGYTF. CDR3 bases: TGCAGTGCCAGGGACAGGGGAATCTATGGCTACACCTTC. The chain carries TRBV20-1 and TRBJ1-2; 10 nucleotides match TRBD1. The CDR3 consists of 13 residues. CDR1 DFQATT and CDR2 SNEGSKA come from the germline V gene (reference sequence). Unmatched junction bases numbered 5, after V lost 6 bases and J lost 4 bases.

This clonotype showed up just a few times. The chain joins TRBV6-5 to TRBJ2-1, with TRBD2 matching 8 bases. From germline, CDR1 is MNHEY and CDR2 SVGAGI. The V gene end was trimmed by 6 bases and the J gene end by 7 bases; junction bases not matched to a gene: 11. The CDR3 contains 15 residues. The CDR3 is CASSQSGSLRNEQFF. For the CDR3, the DNA is TGTGCCAGCAGCCAGAGCGGGAGCCTCAGGAATGAGCAGTTCTTC.